Shown below are 5 T cell receptor beta chains from a single sample sequenced in a study of shared clonotypes between healthy human individuals. The repertoire was sequenced with immunoSEQ multiplex PCR; TCRdb's copy has only in-frame clones and lacks some. The data show 2 million or so clones, 90% to 95% seen once. The specimen was naive CD4+ T cells sorted from blood. Subset meaning: CD45RA+ positively selected. The receptors derive from a man younger than 35 in good health.

The chain is built from TRBV28 and TRBJ1-6, with D possibly TRBD1 on 5 matching bases. With 6 bases removed from V and 7 bases from J, the gap between germline ends came to 19 bases. Per germline, CDR1 MDHEN and CDR2 SYDVKM. This CDR3 is built from 16 residues. CDR3 amino acids: CASRLGGGGRNSPLHF. CDR3 sequence (DNA): TGTGCCAGCAGGTTGGGTGGGGGGGGAAGGAATTCACCCCTCCACTTT.

This sequence joins TRBV4-2 and TRBJ2-7, with 7 bases aligning to TRBD2. There are 14 residues in the CDR3. Trimming removed 3 bases from V and 6 bases from J; junction bases left unmatched: 8. CDR1 and CDR2 from the germline V gene are LGHNA and YNFKEQ. As DNA, the CDR3 is TGTGCCAGCAGCCACGGGGAGGGGTGGCGCGAGCAGTACTTC. Its translation: CASSHGEGWREQYF.

The rearrangement joins TRBV2 to TRBJ2-5; D unclear. The CDR3 loop spans 13 amino acids. Per germline, CDR1 SNHLY and CDR2 FYNNEI. Trimming took 7 bases from V and 5 from J, leaving 14 bases between them. The CDR3 loop is CASMIELRETQYF. The CDR3 DNA sequence: TGTGCCAGCATGATAGAGTTGCGGGAGACCCAGTACTTC.

Worth noting for this clone: Other DNA sequences in the same sample also yield this CDR3. The CDR3 sequence: CASRRGGETQYF. DNA of the CDR3: TGTGCCAGCAGAAGGGGGGGAGAGACCCAGTACTTC. The gene calls are TRBV2 and TRBJ2-5, with D possibly TRBD2 on 7 matching bases. CDR3 size: 12 residues. Germline values: CDR1 SNHLY, CDR2 FYNNEI. V lost 6 bases to trimming and J lost 4 bases, with 9 bases between them.

The chain uses TRBV5-1 and TRBJ1-1; D is perhaps TRBD1 (6 bases). V dropped 4 bases and J dropped 1 base, with 11 bases sitting between them. This CDR3 is built from 14 residues. From germline, CDR1 is SGHRS and CDR2 YFSETQ. For the CDR3, the DNA is TGCGCCAGCAGCCGCGGACAGCAGAACACTGAAGCTTTCTTT. Its translation: CASSRGQQNTEAFF.